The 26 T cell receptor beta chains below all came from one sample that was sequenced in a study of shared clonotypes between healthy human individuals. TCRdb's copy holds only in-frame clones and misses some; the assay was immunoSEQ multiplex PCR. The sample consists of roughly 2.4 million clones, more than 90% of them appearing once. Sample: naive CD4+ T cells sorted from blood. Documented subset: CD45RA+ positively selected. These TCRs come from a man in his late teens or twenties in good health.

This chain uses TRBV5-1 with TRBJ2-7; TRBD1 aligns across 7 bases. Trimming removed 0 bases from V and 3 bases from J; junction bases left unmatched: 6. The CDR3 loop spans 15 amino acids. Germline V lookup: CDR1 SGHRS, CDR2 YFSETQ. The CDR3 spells CASSLEATGRYEQYF. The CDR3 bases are TGCGCCAGCAGCTTGGAGGCGACAGGGCGCTACGAGCAGTACTTC. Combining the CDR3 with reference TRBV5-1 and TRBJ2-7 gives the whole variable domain KAGVTQTPRYLIKTRGQQVTLSCSPISGHRSVSWYQQTPGQGLQFLFEYFSETQRNKGNFPGRFSGRQFSNSRSEMNVSTLELGDSALYLCASSLEATGRYEQYFGPGTRLTVT.

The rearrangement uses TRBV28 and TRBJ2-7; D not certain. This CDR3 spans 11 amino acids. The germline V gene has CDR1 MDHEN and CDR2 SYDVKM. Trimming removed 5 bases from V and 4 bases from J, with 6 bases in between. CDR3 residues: CASSRQYEQYF. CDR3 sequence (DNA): TGTGCCAGCAGTCGTCAGTACGAGCAGTACTTC.

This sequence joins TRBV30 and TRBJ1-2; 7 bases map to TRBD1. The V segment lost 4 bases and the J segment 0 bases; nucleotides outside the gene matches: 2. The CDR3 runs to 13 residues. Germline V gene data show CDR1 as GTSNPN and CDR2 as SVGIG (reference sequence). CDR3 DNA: TGTGCCTGGAACAGGGGTGCTAACTATGGCTACACCTTC. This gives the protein CAWNRGANYGYTF. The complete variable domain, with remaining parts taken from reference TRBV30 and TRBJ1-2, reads SQTIHQWPATLVQPVGSPLSLECTVEGTSNPNLYWYRQAAGRGLQLLFYSVGIGQISSEVPQNLSASRPQDRQFILSSKKLLLSDSGFYLCAWNRGANYGYTFGSGTRLTVV.

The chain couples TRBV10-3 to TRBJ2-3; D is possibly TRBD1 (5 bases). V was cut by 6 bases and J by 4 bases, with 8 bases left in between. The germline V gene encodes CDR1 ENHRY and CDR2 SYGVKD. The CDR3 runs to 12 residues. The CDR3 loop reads CAISRVPDTQYF. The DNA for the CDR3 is TGTGCCATCAGCAGGGTTCCAGATACGCAGTATTTT.

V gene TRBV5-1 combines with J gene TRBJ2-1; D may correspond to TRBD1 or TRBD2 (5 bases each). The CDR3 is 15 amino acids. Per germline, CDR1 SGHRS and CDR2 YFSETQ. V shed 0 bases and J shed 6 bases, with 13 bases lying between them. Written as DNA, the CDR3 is TGCGCCAGCAGCTTGGCGGGGCAGACCAGCAATGAGCAGTTCTTC. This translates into CASSLAGQTSNEQFF.

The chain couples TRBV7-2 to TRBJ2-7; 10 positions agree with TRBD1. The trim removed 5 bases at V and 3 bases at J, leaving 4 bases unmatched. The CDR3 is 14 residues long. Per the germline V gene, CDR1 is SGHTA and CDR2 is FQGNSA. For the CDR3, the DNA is TGTGCCAGCAGCGATGACAGGGGGCGCTACGAGCAGTACTTC. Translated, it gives CASSDDRGRYEQYF. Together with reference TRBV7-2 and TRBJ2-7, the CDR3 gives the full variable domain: GAGVSQSPSNKVTEKGKDVELRCDPISGHTALYWYRQSLGQGLEFLIYFQGNSAPDKSGLPSDRFSAERTGGSVSTLTIQRTQQEDSAVYLCASSDDRGRYEQYFGPGTRLTVT.

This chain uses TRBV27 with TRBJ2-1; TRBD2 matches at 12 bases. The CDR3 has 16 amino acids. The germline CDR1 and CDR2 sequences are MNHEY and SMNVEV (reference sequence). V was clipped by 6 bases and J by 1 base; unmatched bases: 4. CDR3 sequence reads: CASRETSGSSYNEQFF. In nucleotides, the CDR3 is TGTGCCAGCAGGGAGACTAGCGGGAGTTCCTACAATGAGCAGTTCTTC.

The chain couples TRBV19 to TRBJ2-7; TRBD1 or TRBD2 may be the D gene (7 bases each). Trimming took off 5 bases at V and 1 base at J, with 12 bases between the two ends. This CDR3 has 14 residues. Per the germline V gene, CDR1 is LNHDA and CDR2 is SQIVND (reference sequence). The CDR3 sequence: CASSPRGGSYEQYF. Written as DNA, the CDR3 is TGTGCCAGTAGTCCCAGGGGGGGGTCCTACGAGCAGTACTTC.

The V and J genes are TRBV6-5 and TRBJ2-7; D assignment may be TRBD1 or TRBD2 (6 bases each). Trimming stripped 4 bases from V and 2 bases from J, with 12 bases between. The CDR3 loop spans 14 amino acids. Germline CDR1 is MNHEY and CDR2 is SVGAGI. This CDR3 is CASSWTGGTYEQYF. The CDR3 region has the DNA TGTGCCAGCAGTTGGACCGGGGGCACCTACGAGCAGTACTTC.

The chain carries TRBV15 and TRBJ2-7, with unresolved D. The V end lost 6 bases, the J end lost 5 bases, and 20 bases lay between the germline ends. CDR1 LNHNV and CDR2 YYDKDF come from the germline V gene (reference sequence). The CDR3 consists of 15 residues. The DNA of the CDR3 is TGTGCCACCAGTCCGAGACTCGAAGGGATTAACGAGCAGTACTTC. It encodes CATSPRLEGINEQYF.

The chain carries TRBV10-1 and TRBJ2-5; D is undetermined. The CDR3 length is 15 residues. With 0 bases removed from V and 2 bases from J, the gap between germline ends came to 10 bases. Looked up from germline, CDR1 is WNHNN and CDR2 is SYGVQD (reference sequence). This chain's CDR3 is CASSESYVGQETQYF. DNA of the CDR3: TGCGCCAGCAGTGAGTCCTACGTAGGGCAAGAGACCCAGTACTTC.

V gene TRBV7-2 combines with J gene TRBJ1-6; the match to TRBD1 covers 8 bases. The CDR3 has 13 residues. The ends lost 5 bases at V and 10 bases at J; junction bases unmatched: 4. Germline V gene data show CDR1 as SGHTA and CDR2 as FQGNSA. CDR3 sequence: CASSPGGLSPLHF. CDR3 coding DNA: TGTGCCAGCAGCCCAGGGGGCCTCTCACCCCTCCACTTT.

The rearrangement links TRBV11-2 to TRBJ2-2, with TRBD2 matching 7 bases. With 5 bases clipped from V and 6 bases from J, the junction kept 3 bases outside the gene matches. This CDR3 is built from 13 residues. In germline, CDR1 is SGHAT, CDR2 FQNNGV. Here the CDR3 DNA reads TGTGCCAGCAGCGGACTAGTTCCCGGGGAGCTGTTTTTT. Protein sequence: CASSGLVPGELFF.

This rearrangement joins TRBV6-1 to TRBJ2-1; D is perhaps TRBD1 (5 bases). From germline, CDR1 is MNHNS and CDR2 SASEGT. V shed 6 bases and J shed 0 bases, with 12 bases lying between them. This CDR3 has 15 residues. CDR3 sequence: CASRVDILSYNEQFF. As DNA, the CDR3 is TGTGCCAGCAGGGTGGACATCCTCTCCTACAATGAGCAGTTCTTC.

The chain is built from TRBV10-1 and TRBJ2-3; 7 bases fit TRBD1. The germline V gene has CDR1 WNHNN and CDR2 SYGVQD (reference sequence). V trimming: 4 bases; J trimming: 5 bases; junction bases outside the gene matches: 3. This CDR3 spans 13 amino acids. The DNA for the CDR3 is TGCGCCAGCAGTGTACAGGGGTTAGATACGCAGTATTTT. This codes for CASSVQGLDTQYF.

CDR3 in amino acids: CASSLGAKSLNEQYF. CDR3 DNA: TGTGCCAGCAGCTTAGGGGCAAAAAGTCTTAACGAGCAGTACTTC. V is TRBV11-2 and J is TRBJ2-7; unclear D gene. The CDR3 contains 15 residues. Trimming pared 1 base from V and 5 bases from J, leaving 15 bases between. Germline lookup yields CDR1 SGHAT and CDR2 FQNNGV.

CDR3 in amino acids: CASTQGNLNEQFF. In DNA, the CDR3 is TGTGCCAGCACCCAGGGGAATCTAAATGAGCAGTTCTTC. This chain uses TRBV6-6 with TRBJ2-1, with D possibly TRBD1 on 6 matching bases. The germline V gene has CDR1 MNHNY and CDR2 SVGAGI (reference sequence). The CDR3 is 13 residues long. The V and J ends lost 7 bases and 7 bases respectively, with 14 bases between them.

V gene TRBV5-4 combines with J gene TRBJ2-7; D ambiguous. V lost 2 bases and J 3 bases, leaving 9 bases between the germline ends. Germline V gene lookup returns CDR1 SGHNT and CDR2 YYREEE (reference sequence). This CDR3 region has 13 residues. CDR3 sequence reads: CASSFDSGYEQYF. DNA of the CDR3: TGTGCCAGCAGCTTCGACTCAGGCTACGAGCAGTACTTC.

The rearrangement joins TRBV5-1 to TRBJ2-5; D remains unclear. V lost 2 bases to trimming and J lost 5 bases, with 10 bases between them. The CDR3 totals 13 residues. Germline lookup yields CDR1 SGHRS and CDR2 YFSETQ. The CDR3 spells CASSFVSLETQYF. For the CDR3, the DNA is TGCGCCAGCAGCTTCGTCAGCCTGGAGACCCAGTACTTC.

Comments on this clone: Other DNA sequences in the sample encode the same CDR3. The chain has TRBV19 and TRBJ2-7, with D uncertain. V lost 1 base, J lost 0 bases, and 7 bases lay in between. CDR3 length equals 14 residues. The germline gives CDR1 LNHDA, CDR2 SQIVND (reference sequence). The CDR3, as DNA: TGTGCCAGTAGTATAGTGGCAGGCTCCTACGAGCAGTACTTC. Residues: CASSIVAGSYEQYF.

The CDR3 region is CASSEGPTYNEQFF. Written as DNA, the CDR3 is TGTGCCAGCAGTGAAGGCCCCACCTACAATGAGCAGTTCTTC. The chain combines TRBV6-1 with TRBJ2-1; D remains ambiguous. CDR3 length: 14 amino acids. Trimming left V 1 base short and J 2 bases short, with 6 bases between. CDR1 and CDR2 from the germline V gene are MNHNS and SASEGT.

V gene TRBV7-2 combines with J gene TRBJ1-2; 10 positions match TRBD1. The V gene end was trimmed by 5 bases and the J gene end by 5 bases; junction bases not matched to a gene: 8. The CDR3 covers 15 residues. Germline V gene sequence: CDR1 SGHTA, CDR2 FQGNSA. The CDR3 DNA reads TGTGCCAGCAGCGTACGGGACAGGGGTCTTTATGGCTACACCTTC. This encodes CASSVRDRGLYGYTF.

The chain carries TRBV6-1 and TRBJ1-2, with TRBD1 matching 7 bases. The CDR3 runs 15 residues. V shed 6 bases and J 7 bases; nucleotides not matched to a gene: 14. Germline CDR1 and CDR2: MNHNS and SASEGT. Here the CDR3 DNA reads TGTGCCAGCAGGGCTACAGGGGATGGGTCGGGTGGCTACACCTTC. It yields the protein CASRATGDGSGGYTF.

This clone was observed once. The CDR3: CASSEDTKQFF. CDR3 nucleotide sequence: TGTGCCAGCAGTGAGGACACCAAGCAGTTCTTC. V is TRBV2 and J is TRBJ2-1; TRBD1 might be the D (5 bases). Germline CDR1 reads SNHLY; CDR2 reads FYNNEI. Trimming cost V 3 bases and J 11 bases, with 8 bases left between them. The CDR3 contains 11 residues.

CDR3 region: CASSPKGDSHSGANVLTF. CDR3 coding DNA: TGTGCCAGCAGCCCGAAAGGGGACAGCCACTCTGGGGCCAACGTCCTGACTTTC. This rearrangement joins TRBV11-2 to TRBJ2-6; 7 bases agree with TRBD1. The CDR3 is 18 residues long. Germline CDR1 is SGHAT and CDR2 is FQNNGV. The V gene end was trimmed by 5 bases and the J gene end by 0 bases; junction bases not matched to a gene: 10.

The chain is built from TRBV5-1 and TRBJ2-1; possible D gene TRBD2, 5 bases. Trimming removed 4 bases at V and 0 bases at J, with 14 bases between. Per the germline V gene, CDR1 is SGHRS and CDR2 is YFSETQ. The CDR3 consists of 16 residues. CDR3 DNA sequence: TGCGCCAGCAGCCGCGGAGGCGAGGGCTCCTACAATGAGCAGTTCTTC. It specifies CASSRGGEGSYNEQFF.